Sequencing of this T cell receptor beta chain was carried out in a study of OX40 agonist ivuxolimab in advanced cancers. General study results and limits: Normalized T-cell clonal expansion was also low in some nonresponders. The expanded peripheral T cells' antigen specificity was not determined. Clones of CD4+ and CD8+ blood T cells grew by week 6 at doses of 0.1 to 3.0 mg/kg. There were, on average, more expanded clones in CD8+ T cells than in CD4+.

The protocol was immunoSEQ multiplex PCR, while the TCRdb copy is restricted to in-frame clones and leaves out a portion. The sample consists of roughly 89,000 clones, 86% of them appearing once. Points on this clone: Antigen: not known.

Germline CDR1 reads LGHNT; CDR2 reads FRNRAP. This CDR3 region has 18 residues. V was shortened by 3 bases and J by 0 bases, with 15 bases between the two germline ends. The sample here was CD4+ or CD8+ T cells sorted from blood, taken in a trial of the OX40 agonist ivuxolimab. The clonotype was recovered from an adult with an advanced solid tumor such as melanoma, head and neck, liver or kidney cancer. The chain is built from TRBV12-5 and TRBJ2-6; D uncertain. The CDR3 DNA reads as TGTGCTAGTGGTTTAACCGCTCCCCCAAGCTCTGGGGCCAACGTCCTGACTTTC. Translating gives CASGLTAPPSSGANVLTF.